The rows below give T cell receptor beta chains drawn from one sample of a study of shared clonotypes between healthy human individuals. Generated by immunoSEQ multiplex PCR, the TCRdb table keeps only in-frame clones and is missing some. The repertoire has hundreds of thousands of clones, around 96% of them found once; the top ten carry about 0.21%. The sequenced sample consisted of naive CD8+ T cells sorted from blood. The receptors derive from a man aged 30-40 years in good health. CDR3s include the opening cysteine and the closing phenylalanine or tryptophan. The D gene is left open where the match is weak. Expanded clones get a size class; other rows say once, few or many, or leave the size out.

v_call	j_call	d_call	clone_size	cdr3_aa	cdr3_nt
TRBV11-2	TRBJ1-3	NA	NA	CASTTGGTRNTIYF	TGTGCCAGCACCACTGGAGGGACGAGGAACACCATATATTTT
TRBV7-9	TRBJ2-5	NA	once	CASSLAPGFETQYF	TGTGCCAGCAGCTTAGCACCCGGGTTCGAGACCCAGTACTTC
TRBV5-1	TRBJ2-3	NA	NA	CASSLGPFTDTQYF	TGCGCCAGCAGCTTGGGACCTTTCACAGATACGCAGTATTTT
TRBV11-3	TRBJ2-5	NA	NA	CASSQYDQETQYF	TGTGCCAGCTCGCAGTATGACCAAGAGACCCAGTACTTC
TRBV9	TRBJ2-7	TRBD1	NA	CASSAAGGAAYEQYF	TGTGCCAGCAGCGCCGCAGGGGGAGCCGCGTACGAGCAGTACTTC
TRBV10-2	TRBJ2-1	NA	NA	CASSGQVVWNEQFF	TGCGCCAGCAGTGGGCAAGTAGTATGGAATGAGCAGTTCTTC
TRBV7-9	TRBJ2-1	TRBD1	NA	CASSPGQGYIEQFF	TGTGCCAGCAGCCCAGGACAGGGTTACATTGAGCAGTTCTTC
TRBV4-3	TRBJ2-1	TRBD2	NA	CASSQDHLGLAGGNEQFF	TGCGCCAGCAGCCAAGATCACCTAGGACTAGCGGGAGGCAATGAGCAGTTCTTC
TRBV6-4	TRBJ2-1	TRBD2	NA	CASSDSSSGSKSEQFF	TGTGCCAGCAGTGACTCGAGTAGCGGGAGTAAGAGTGAGCAGTTCTTC
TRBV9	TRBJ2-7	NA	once	CASSAPPNREGFYEQYF	TGTGCCAGCAGCGCGCCCCCGAACAGGGAAGGGTTCTACGAGCAGTACTTC
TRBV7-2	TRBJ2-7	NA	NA	CASSLEKAGYEQYF	TGTGCCAGCAGCTTAGAGAAAGCCGGATACGAGCAGTACTTC
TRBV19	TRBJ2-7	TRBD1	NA	CASSTGQGAYEQYF	TGTGCCAGTAGTACGGGACAGGGGGCTTACGAGCAGTACTTC
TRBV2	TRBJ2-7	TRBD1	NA	CATRVGQGYEQYF	TGTGCCACCCGAGTGGGACAGGGATACGAGCAGTACTTC
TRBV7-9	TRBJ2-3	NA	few	CASRSGDTDTQYF	TGTGCCAGCAGGTCTGGTGATACAGATACGCAGTATTTT
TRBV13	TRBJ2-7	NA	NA	CASSRDLLYEQYF	TGTGCCAGCAGCCGGGACCTTTTGTACGAGCAGTACTTC
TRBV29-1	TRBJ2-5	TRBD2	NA	CSAERTSGRPKETQYF	TGCAGCGCCGAAAGGACTAGCGGGAGACCTAAAGAGACCCAGTACTTC
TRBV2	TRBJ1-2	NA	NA	CARGGWDNYGYTF	TGTGCCAGGGGAGGCTGGGATAACTATGGCTACACCTTC
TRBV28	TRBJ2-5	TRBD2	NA	CASSSGLAGPPLETQYF	TGTGCCAGCAGTTCCGGACTAGCGGGACCCCCCCTGGAGACCCAGTACTTC
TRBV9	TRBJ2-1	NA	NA	CASSGEGVQFF	TGTGCCAGCAGCGGAGAGGGCGTCCAGTTCTTC
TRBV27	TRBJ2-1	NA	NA	CASSLNGGPYNEQFF	TGTGCCAGCAGTTTAAACGGAGGGCCGTATAATGAGCAGTTCTTC